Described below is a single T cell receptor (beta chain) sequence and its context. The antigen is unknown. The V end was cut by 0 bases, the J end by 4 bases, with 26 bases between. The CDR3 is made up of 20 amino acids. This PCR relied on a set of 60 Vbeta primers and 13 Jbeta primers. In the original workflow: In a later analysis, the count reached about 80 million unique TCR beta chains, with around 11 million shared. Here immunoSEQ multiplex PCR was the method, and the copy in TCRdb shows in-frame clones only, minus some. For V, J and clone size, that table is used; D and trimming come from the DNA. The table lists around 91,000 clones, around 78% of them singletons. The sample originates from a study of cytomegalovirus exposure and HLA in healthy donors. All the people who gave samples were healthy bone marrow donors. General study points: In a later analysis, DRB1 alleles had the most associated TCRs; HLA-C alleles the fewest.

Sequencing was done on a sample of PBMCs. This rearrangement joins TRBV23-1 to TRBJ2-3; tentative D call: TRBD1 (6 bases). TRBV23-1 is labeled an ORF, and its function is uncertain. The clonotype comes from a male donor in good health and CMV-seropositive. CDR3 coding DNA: TGCGCCAGCAGTCAATCCAAAGTTCCCCAACGGGACAAGTACGCAGATACGCAGTATTTT. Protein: CASSQSKVPQRDKYADTQYF.